The 20 T cell receptor beta chains in this list originate from one sample, sequenced in a study of blood T cell repertoires in COVID-19. Repertoires were generated with immunoSEQ multiplex PCR, while TCRdb's copy carries only in-frame clones and drops some. Of just over 300,000 clones in the sample, over 75% were seen once. Sequencing input: PBMCs or T cells enriched from blood (not recorded which). These receptor sequences come from a young man who had recovered from COVID-19.

The chain has TRBV2 and TRBJ2-7; D is possibly TRBD1 (6 bases). Germline V CDR1 and CDR2: SNHLY, FYNNEI. The CDR3 loop spans 14 amino acids. Deletions cut 3 bases from V and 3 bases from J, with 12 bases between. Here the CDR3 reads CASSDTVGGYEQYF. CDR3 DNA: TGTGCCAGCAGTGACACGGTAGGGGGCTACGAGCAGTACTTC.

The rearrangement uses TRBV9 and TRBJ2-7; possibly TRBD1 for D (5 bases). Between the trimmed V and J ends, which lost 4 bases and 3 bases, there was a span of 8 bases. The V gene's germline CDR1 is SGDLS and CDR2 YYNGEE. This CDR3 has 12 residues. The CDR3 is CASSSTGYEQYF. The CDR3 coding sequence is TGTGCCAGCAGCTCAACAGGCTACGAGCAGTACTTC.

This clone is a singleton in its sample. The chain is built from TRBV9 and TRBJ1-1, with D unclear. Germline CDR1 reads SGDLS; CDR2 reads YYNGEE. V lost 7 bases, J lost 0 bases, and 10 bases lay in between. The CDR3 runs to 13 residues. The CDR3 DNA reads TGTGCCAGCGGGAGAGGTATGAACACTGAAGCTTTCTTT. This translates into CASGRGMNTEAFF.

The CDR3 spells CASSDGTGANYGYTF. CDR3 coding DNA: TGTGCCAGCAGTGACGGAACGGGGGCTAACTATGGCTACACCTTC. This chain links TRBV6-4 with TRBJ1-2; D might be TRBD1 (5 bases). The V and J ends lost 2 bases and 0 bases respectively, with 10 bases between them. Germline CDR1 reads MRHNA; CDR2 reads SNTAGT. The CDR3 has 15 amino acids.

The rearrangement joins TRBV3-1 (or the pseudogene TRBV3-2) to TRBJ1-6, with 7 bases identical to TRBD1. The CDR3 has 14 residues. V shed 6 bases, J shed 7 bases, and the junction held 6 bases outside the gene matches. Germline V gene lookup returns CDR1 LGHDT and CDR2 YNNKEL (reference sequence). The CDR3 loop reads CASSDRANNSPLHF. The CDR3 bases are TGTGCCAGCAGTGACAGGGCTAACAATTCACCCCTCCACTTT.

J is TRBJ2-1 and V is TRBV11-2; 7 nucleotides match TRBD2. J lost 6 bases, V lost 5 bases, and 16 bases had no gene match. Germline V gives CDR1 SGHAT, CDR2 FQNNGV. The CDR3 has 17 residues. As DNA, the CDR3 is TGTGCCAGCAGCCAAACCCATCGAGCGGGGAGCATCAATGAGCAGTTCTTC. Its protein product is CASSQTHRAGSINEQFF.

The chain employs TRBV7-9 and TRBJ1-3; no reliable D call. The CDR3 sequence is 13 residues long. Per germline, CDR1 SEHNR and CDR2 FQNEAQ (reference sequence). The V and J ends lost 6 bases and 4 bases respectively, with 10 bases between them. This CDR3 reads CASRSGWGNTIYF. The CDR3 DNA is TGTGCCAGCAGGAGCGGGTGGGGAAACACCATATATTTT.

This chain joins TRBV9 and TRBJ1-1; possible D gene TRBD1, 6 bases. CDR1 SGDLS and CDR2 YYNGEE come from the germline V gene. V lost 3 bases, J lost 3 bases, and 12 bases lay in between. This CDR3 region has 14 residues. The CDR3 reads CASSEGDIYTEAFF. CDR3 sequence (DNA): TGTGCCAGCAGCGAAGGGGACATTTACACTGAAGCTTTCTTT.

With respect to this clone: One junction end does not reproduce the germline sequence, and a read error may be involved. The J gene is TRBJ2-7, the V gene TRBV7-7; 10 bases match TRBD2. The CDR3 contains 14 residues. Germline CDR1 SSHAT, CDR2 FNYEAQ (reference sequence). The CDR3 DNA reads as TGTGCTAGCAGCTTAGGGCTAGCGGGAGACGAGCAGTACTTC. Protein sequence: CASSLGLAGDEQYF. Variable domain in full (rest from reference TRBV7-7 and TRBJ2-7): GAGVSQSPRYKVTKRGQDVTLRCDPISSHATLYWYQQALGQGPEFLTYFNYEAQPDKSGLPSDRFSAERPEGSISTLTIQRTEQRDSAMYRCASSLGLAGDEQYFGPGTRLTVT.

V is TRBV29-1 and J is TRBJ1-6; D is uncertain. The V end was cut by 4 bases, the J end by 9 bases, with 13 bases between. This CDR3 comprises 13 residues. From germline, CDR1 is SQVTM and CDR2 ANQGSEA. This CDR3 reads CSVAGDRGSPLHF. CDR3 in DNA: TGCAGCGTTGCGGGCGATCGGGGTTCACCCCTCCACTTT.

This chain joins TRBV7-2 and TRBJ2-3, with 11 bases identical to TRBD2. Germline-derived CDR1 and CDR2 are SGHTA and FQGNSA. The CDR3 consists of 16 residues. Unmatched junction bases numbered 2, after V lost 2 bases and J lost 1 base. Here the CDR3 reads CASSLRLAGRTDTQYF. The CDR3 coding sequence is TGTGCCAGCAGCTTACGACTAGCGGGGCGCACAGATACGCAGTATTTT.

V gene TRBV9 combines with J gene TRBJ1-2; weak D call: TRBD1 (5 bases). Trimming removed 0 bases at V and 4 bases at J, with 10 bases between. Germline lookup yields CDR1 SGDLS and CDR2 YYNGEE. The CDR3 sequence is 14 residues long. The CDR3 DNA is TGTGCCAGCAGCGTAGGCATCGACAGCTATGGCTACACCTTC. It specifies CASSVGIDSYGYTF.

The table lists this clone with a few counts. J is TRBJ2-7 and V is TRBV4-2, with TRBD2 as a possible D gene (5 bases). V was cut by 0 bases and J by 2 bases, with 17 bases left in between. Per the germline V gene, CDR1 is LGHNA and CDR2 is YNFKEQ. There are 17 residues in the CDR3. In DNA, the CDR3 is TGTGCCAGCAGCCAAGATGGGTGGGCGGAGGCCCCCTACGAGCAGTACTTC. Translation: CASSQDGWAEAPYEQYF.

The rearrangement uses TRBV19 and TRBJ2-7; TRBD2 matches 16 bases. The CDR3 has 19 residues. CDR1 LNHDA and CDR2 SQIVND come from the germline V gene (reference sequence). After removal of 6 bases from V and 4 bases from J, the junction contained 15 bases not matched to a gene. DNA of the CDR3: TGTGCCAGTAGCTTTAGCTCACCGGGACTAGCGGGAGGGCGGTACGAGCAGTACTTC. It encodes CASSFSSPGLAGGRYEQYF.

This rearrangement joins TRBV5-1 to TRBJ1-1, with a weak D call TRBD1 (6 bases). Looked up from germline, CDR1 is SGHRS and CDR2 is YFSETQ. The ends were cut back, 1 base at V and 0 bases at J, with 13 bases in the middle. The CDR3 consists of 16 residues. CDR3 sequence: CASSLLGAGVNTEAFF. The CDR3 nucleotides read TGCGCCAGCAGCTTGTTAGGGGCAGGGGTGAACACTGAAGCTTTCTTT. The whole variable domain, filled in from reference TRBV5-1 and TRBJ1-1, reads KAGVTQTPRYLIKTRGQQVTLSCSPISGHRSVSWYQQTPGQGLQFLFEYFSETQRNKGNFPGRFSGRQFSNSRSEMNVSTLELGDSALYLCASSLLGAGVNTEAFFGQGTRLTVV.

This chain joins TRBV30 and TRBJ1-6; D not resolved. Germline values: CDR1 GTSNPN, CDR2 SVGIG (reference sequence). Between the trimmed V and J ends, which lost 1 base and 7 bases, there was a span of 5 bases. The CDR3 runs 12 residues. CDR3 nucleotides: TGTGCCTGGAGTGGCAGAAATTCACCCCTCCACTTT. Its protein product is CAWSGRNSPLHF. Complete variable domain (other parts from reference TRBV30 and TRBJ1-6): SQTIHQWPATLVQPVGSPLSLECTVEGTSNPNLYWYRQAAGRGLQLLFYSVGIGQISSEVPQNLSASRPQDRQFILSSKKLLLSDSGFYLCAWSGRNSPLHFGNGTRLTVT.

The V call is TRBV19, the J call TRBJ2-1; TRBD2 agrees at 11 bases. V was pared by 7 bases and J by 7 bases, with 6 bases of the junction left unmatched. CDR3 length: 14 amino acids. The germline V gene encodes CDR1 LNHDA and CDR2 SQIVND (reference sequence). CDR3 bases: TGTGCCAGTATGGTAGCGGGAGGGATAAATGAGCAGTTCTTC. Translation gives CASMVAGGINEQFF.

The chain joins TRBV7-9 to TRBJ2-3; the match to TRBD2 covers 9 bases. The CDR3 is 19 residues long. Per germline, CDR1 SEHNR and CDR2 FQNEAQ (reference sequence). V trimming: 3 bases; J trimming: 4 bases; junction bases outside the gene matches: 17. This CDR3 reads CASSFGASGIVTEADTQYF. The CDR3 DNA sequence: TGTGCCAGCAGCTTCGGGGCTAGCGGGATTGTAACGGAAGCAGATACGCAGTATTTT.

This sequence joins TRBV18 and TRBJ2-1, with 10 positions matching TRBD2. Germline loops: CDR1 KGHSH, CDR2 LQKENI. Germline trimming cut 2 bases from V and 3 bases from J; bases unmatched to any gene: 13. CDR3 size: 19 residues. The CDR3 DNA is TGTGCCAGCTCACCATCTCGGGCGGCTAGCGGGAGACTCTACAATGAGCAGTTCTTC. Amino acids: CASSPSRAASGRLYNEQFF.

CDR3 residues: CASSQVVLPPYEQYF. Here the CDR3 DNA reads TGCGCCAGCAGCCAAGTCGTACTCCCACCCTACGAGCAGTACTTC. J is TRBJ2-7 and V is TRBV4-1; D not resolved. CDR1 is MGHRA, CDR2 YSYEKL, per germline. With 1 base removed from V and 2 bases from J, the gap between germline ends came to 12 bases. The CDR3 has 15 residues.